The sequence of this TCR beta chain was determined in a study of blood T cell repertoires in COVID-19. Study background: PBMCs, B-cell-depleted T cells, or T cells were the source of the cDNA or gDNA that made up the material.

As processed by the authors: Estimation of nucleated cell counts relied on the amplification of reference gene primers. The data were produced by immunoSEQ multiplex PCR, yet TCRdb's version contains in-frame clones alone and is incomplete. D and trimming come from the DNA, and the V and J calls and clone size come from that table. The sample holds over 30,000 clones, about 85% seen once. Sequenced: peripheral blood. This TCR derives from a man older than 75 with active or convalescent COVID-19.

The CDR3 protein is CASSRDREAPGELFF. In DNA form, the CDR3 reads TGTGCCAGCAGCCGTGACAGGGAGGCGCCCGGGGAGCTGTTTTTT. The V call is TRBV6-5, the J call TRBJ2-2; D might be TRBD1 (7 bases). With 6 bases removed from V and 6 bases from J, the gap between germline ends came to 17 bases. Germline CDR1 MNHEY, CDR2 SVGAGI. The CDR3 loop spans 15 amino acids.